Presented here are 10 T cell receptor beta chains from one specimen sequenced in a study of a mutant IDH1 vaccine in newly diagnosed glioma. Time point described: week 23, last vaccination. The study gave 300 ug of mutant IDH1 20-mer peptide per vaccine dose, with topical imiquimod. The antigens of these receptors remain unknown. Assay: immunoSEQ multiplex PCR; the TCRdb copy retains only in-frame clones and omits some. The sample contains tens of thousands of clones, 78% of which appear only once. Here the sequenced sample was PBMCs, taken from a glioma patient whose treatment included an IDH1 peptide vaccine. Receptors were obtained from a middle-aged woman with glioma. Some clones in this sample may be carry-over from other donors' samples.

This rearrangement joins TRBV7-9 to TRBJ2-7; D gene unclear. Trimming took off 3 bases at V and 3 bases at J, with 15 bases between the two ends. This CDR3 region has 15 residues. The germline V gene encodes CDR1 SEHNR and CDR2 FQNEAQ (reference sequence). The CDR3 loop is CASSFPPPLNYEQYF. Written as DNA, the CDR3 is TGTGCCAGCAGCTTCCCACCCCCATTAAACTACGAGCAGTACTTC. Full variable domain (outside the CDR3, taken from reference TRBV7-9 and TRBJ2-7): DTGVSQNPRHKITKRGQNVTFRCDPISEHNRLYWYRQTLGQGPEFLTYFQNEAQLEKSRLLSDRFSAERPKGSFSTLEIQRTEQGDSAMYLCASSFPPPLNYEQYFGPGTRLTVT.

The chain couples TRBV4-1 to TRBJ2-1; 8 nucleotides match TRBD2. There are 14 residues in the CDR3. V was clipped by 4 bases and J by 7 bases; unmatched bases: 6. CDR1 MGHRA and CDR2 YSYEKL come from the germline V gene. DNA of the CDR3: TGCGCCAGCAGCCTCTCGGGGGGGTGGAATGAGCAGTTCTTC. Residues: CASSLSGGWNEQFF.

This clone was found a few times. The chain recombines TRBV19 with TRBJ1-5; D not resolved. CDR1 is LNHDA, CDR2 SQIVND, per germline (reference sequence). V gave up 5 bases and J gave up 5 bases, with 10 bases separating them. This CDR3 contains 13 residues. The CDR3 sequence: CASSSGLYQPQHF. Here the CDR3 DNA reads TGTGCCAGTAGTTCGGGATTGTATCAGCCCCAGCATTTT.

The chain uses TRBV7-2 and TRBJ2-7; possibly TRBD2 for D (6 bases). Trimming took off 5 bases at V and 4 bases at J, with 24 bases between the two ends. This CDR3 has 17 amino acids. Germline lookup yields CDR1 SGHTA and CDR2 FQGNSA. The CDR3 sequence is CASSTSLGGPGSYEQYF. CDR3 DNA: TGTGCCAGCAGCACCTCTCTCGGGGGACCCGGCTCATACGAGCAGTACTTC.

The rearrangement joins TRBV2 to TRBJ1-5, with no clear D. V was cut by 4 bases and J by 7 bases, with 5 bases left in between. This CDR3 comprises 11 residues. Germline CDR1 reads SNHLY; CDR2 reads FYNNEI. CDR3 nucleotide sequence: TGTGCCAGCAGTGTTGACCAGCCCCAGCATTTT. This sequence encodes CASSVDQPQHF.

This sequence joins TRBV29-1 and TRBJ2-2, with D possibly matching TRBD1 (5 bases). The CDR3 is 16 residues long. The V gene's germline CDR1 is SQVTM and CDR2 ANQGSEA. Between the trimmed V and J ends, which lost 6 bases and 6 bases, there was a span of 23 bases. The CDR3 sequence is CSVTVNAGWSAGELFF. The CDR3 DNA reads TGCAGCGTGACCGTTAATGCAGGGTGGTCGGCCGGGGAGCTGTTTTTT.

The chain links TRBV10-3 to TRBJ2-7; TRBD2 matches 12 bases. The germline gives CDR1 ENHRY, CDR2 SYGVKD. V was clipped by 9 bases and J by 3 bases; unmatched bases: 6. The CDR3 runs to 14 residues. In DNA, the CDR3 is TGTGCCATGACTAGCGGGAGAGGGGACTACGAGCAGTACTTC. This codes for CAMTSGRGDYEQYF.

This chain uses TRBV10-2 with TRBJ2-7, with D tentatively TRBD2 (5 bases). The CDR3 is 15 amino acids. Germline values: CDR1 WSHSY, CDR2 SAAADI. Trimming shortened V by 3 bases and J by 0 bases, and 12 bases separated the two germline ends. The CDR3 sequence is CASSDPSTSSYEQYF. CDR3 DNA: TGCGCCAGCAGTGACCCCTCAACTAGCTCCTACGAGCAGTACTTC.

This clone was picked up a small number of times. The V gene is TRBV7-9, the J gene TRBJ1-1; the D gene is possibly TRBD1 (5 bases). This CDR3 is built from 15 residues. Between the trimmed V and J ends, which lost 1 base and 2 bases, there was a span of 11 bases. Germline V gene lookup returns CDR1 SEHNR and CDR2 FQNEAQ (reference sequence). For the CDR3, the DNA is TGTGCCAGCAGCTTAGTAATAGGGACTAACACTGAAGCTTTCTTT. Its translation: CASSLVIGTNTEAFF.

The DNA for the CDR3 is TGCAGCGCCACCCCAGGCGCGAACACCGGGGAGCTGTTTTTT. This gives the protein CSATPGANTGELFF. The rearrangement links TRBV29-1 to TRBJ2-2; no clear D. Between the trimmed V and J ends, which lost 7 bases and 0 bases, there was a span of 12 bases. CDR1 SQVTM and CDR2 ANQGSEA come from the germline V gene. This CDR3 contains 14 residues.